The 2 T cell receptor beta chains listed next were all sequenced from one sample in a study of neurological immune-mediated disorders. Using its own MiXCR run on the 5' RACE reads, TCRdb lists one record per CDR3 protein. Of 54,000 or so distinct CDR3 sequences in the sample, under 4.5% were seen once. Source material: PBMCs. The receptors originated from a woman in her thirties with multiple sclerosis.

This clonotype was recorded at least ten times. The CDR3 is CASSFALGTGRFQWKETQYF. The CDR3 bases are TGCGCCAGCAGCTTCGCGCTCGGGACAGGGAGATTTCAGTGGAAAGAGACCCAGTACTTC. The chain links TRBV5-1 to TRBJ2-5; 9 nucleotides match TRBD1. Losses at the gene ends were 2 bases for V and 3 bases for J; bases not matched to a gene: 20. This CDR3 spans 20 amino acids. CDR1 and CDR2 (germline): SGHRS, YFSETQ.

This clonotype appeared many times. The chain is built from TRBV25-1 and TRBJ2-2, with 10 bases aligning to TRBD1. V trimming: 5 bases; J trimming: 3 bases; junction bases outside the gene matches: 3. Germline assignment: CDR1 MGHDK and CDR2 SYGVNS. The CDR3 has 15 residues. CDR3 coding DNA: TGTGCCAGCAGTTGGGACAGGGGATACACCGGGGAGCTGTTTTTT. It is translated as CASSWDRGYTGELFF.